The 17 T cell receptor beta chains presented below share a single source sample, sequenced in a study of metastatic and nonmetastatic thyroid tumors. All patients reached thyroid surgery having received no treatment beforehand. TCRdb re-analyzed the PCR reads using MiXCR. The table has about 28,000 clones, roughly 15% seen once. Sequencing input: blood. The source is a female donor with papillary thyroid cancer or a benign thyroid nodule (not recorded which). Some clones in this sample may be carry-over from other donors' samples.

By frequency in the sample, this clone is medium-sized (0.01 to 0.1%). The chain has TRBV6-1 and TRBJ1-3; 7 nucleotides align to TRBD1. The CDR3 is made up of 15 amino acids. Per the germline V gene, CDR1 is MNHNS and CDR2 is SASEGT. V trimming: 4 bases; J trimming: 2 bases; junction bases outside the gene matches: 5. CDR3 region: CASSVQGKTGNTIYF. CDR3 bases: TGTGCCAGCAGTGTACAGGGGAAGACTGGAAACACCATATATTTT.

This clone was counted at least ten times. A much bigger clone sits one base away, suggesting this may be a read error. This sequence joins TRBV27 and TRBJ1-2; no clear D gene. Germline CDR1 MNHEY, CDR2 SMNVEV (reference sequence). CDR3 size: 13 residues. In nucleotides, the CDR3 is TGTGCCGGCAGTTTCTCGGACGGCCTTGGTTACACCTTC. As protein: CAGSFSDGLGYTF.

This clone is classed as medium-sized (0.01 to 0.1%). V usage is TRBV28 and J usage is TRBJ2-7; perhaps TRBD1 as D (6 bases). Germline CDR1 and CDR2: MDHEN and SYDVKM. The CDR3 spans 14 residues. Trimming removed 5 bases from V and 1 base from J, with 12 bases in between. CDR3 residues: CASSTPGQSYEQYF. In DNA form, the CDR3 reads TGTGCCAGCAGTACGCCAGGACAGTCCTACGAGCAGTACTTC. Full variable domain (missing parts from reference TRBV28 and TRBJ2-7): DVKVTQSSRYLVKRTGEKVFLECVQDMDHENMFWYRQDPGLGLRLIYFSYDVKMKEKGDIPEGYSVSREKKERFSLILESASTNQTSMYLCASSTPGQSYEQYFGPGTRLTVT.

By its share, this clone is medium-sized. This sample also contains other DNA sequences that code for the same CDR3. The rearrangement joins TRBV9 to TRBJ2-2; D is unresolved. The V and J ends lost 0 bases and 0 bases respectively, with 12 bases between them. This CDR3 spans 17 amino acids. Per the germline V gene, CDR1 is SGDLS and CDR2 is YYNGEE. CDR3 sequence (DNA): TGTGCCAGCAGCGTAGGCGGCACCTTAGCGAACACCGGGGAGCTGTTTTTT. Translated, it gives CASSVGGTLANTGELFF.

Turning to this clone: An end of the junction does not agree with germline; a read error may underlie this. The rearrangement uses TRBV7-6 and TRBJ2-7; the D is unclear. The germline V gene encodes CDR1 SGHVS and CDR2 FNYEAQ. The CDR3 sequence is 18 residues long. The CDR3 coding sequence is TGTGTCAGCAGCCTCTCGGTTGCGTTCGGTGCCCTGGGCTACGAGCAGTACTTC. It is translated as CVSSLSVAFGALGYEQYF.

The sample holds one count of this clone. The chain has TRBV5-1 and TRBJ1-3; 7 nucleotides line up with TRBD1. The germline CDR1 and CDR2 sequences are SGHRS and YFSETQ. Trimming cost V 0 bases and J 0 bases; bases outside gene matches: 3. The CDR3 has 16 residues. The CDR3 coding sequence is TGCGCCAGCAGCTTGGGGGGACAGAGCTCTGGAAACACCATATATTTT. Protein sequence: CASSLGGQSSGNTIYF.

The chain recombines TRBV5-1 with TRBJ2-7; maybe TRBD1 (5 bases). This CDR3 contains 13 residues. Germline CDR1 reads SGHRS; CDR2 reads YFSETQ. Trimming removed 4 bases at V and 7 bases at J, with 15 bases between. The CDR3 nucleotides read TGCGCCAGCAGCCCGGAAGGGGAAAGGGAGCAGTACTTC. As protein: CASSPEGEREQYF. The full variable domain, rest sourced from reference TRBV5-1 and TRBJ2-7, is KAGVTQTPRYLIKTRGQQVTLSCSPISGHRSVSWYQQTPGQGLQFLFEYFSETQRNKGNFPGRFSGRQFSNSRSEMNVSTLELGDSALYLCASSPEGEREQYFGPGTRLTVT.

CDR3 region: CASSKGAPNTEAFF. The DNA for the CDR3 is TGCGCCAGCAGTAAGGGAGCCCCGAACACTGAAGCTTTCTTT. V gene TRBV5-1 combines with J gene TRBJ1-1, with D unclear. The V gene lost 5 bases and the J gene lost 1 base, with 12 bases spanning the gap. The CDR3 is made up of 14 amino acids. Germline assignment: CDR1 SGHRS and CDR2 YFSETQ.

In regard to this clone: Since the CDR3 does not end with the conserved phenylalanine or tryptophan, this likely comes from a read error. The CDR3 loop reads CASSEAWGAYYVQFY. The CDR3 DNA reads as TGTGCCAGCAGTGAAGCATGGGGGGCTTACTATGTGCAGTTCTAC. This rearrangement joins TRBV6-1 to TRBJ2-1; either TRBD1 or TRBD2 may fit D (6 bases each). With 0 bases removed from V and 12 bases from J, the gap between germline ends came to 18 bases. The CDR3 length is 15 residues. Germline CDR1 reads MNHNS; CDR2 reads SASEGT.

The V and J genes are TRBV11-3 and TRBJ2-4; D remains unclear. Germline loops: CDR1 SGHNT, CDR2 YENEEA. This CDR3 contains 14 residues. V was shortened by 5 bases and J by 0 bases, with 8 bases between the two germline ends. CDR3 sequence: CASSPALAKNIQYF. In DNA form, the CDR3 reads TGTGCCAGCAGCCCCGCATTAGCCAAAAACATTCAGTACTTC.

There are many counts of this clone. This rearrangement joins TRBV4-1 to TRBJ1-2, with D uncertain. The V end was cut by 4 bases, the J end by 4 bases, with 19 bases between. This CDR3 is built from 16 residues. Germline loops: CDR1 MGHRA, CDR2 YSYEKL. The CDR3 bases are TGCGCCAGCAGCCGAGCTGGGCAGGAATTCAGCTATGGCTACACCTTC. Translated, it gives CASSRAGQEFSYGYTF.

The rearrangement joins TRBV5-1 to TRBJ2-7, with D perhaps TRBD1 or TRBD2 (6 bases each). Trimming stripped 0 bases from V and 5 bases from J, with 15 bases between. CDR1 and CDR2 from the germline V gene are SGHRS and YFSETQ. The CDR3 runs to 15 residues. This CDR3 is CASSLEGGRGHEQYF. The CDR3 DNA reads TGCGCCAGCAGCTTGGAGGGGGGACGCGGGCACGAGCAGTACTTC. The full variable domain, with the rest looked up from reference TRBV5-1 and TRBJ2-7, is KAGVTQTPRYLIKTRGQQVTLSCSPISGHRSVSWYQQTPGQGLQFLFEYFSETQRNKGNFPGRFSGRQFSNSRSEMNVSTLELGDSALYLCASSLEGGRGHEQYFGPGTRLTVT.

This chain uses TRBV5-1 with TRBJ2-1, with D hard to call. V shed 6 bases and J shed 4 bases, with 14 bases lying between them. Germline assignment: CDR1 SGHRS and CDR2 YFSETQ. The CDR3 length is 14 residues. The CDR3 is CASNAEFFYNEQFF. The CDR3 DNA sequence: TGCGCCAGCAACGCGGAGTTCTTTTACAATGAGCAGTTCTTC. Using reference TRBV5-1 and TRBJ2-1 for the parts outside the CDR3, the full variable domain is KAGVTQTPRYLIKTRGQQVTLSCSPISGHRSVSWYQQTPGQGLQFLFEYFSETQRNKGNFPGRFSGRQFSNSRSEMNVSTLELGDSALYLCASNAEFFYNEQFFGPGTRLTVL.

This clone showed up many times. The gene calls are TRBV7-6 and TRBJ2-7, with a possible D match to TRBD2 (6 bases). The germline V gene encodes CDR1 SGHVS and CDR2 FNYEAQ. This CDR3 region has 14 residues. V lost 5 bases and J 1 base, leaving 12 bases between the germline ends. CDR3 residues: CASSRSGHSYEQYF. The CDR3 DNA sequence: TGTGCCAGCAGCCGGAGCGGGCATTCCTACGAGCAGTACTTC.

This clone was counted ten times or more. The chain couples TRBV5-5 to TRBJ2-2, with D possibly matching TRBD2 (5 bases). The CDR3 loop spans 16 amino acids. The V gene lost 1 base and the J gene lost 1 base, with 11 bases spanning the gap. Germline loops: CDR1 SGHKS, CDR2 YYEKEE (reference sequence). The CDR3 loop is CASSLIPAENTGELFF. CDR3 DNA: TGTGCCAGCAGCTTGATTCCAGCGGAGAACACCGGGGAGCTGTTTTTT.

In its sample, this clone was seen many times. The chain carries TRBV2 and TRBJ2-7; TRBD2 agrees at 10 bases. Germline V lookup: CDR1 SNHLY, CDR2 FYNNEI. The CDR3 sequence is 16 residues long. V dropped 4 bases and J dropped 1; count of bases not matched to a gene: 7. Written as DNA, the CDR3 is TGTGCCAGCAGTGCGGCTAGCGGGGGACGATCCTACGAGCAGTACTTC. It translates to CASSAASGGRSYEQYF.

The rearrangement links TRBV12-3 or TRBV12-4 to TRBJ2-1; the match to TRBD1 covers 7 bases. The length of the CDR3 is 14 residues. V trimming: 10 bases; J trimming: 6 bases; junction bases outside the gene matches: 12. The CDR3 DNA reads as TGTGCCATATTAGGACAGGCCAGGGTCAATGAGCAGTTCTTC. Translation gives CAILGQARVNEQFF.